This T cell receptor (beta chain) was captured in a study of PD-1 blockade in classical Hodgkin lymphoma. Findings of the study overall: TCR diversity rose significantly by C4D1 in CD4+ but not CD8+ cells. Exclusion was the outcome for patients who began nivolumab under 1 year after ASCT.

Only in-frame clones appear in the TCRdb table, and some are missing; sequencing was by immunoSEQ multiplex PCR. In the table there are tens of thousands of clones, roughly 80% of which are singletons. The V and J ends lost 5 bases and 7 bases, in that order; junction bases with no gene match: 6. Germline V gene lookup returns CDR1 SNHLY and CDR2 FYNNEI. The CDR3 extends over 14 amino acids. Time point reported: cycle 4 day 1 (C4D1), after 6 weeks of nivolumab. Each patient relapsed following autologous stem cell transplantation, and prior brentuximab vedotin exposure differed. Of note for this clone: As yet, its antigen is unknown.

V gene TRBV2 combines with J gene TRBJ1-2; 11 bases map to TRBD1. Sequenced here: peripheral blood mononuclear cells (PBMCs), sampled before the fourth cycle of nivolumab. The TCR was taken from a human donor with classical Hodgkin lymphoma. The CDR3 spells CASSFGQGAIGYTF. In DNA form, the CDR3 reads TGTGCCAGCAGTTTCGGACAGGGGGCTATTGGCTACACCTTC. The variable domain in full, with the rest retrieved from reference TRBV2 and TRBJ1-2, is EPEVTQTPSHQVTQMGQEVILRCVPISNHLYFYWYRQILGQKVEFLVSFYNNEISEKSEIFDDQFSVERPDGSNFTLKIRSTKLEDSAMYFCASSFGQGAIGYTFGSGTRLTVV.